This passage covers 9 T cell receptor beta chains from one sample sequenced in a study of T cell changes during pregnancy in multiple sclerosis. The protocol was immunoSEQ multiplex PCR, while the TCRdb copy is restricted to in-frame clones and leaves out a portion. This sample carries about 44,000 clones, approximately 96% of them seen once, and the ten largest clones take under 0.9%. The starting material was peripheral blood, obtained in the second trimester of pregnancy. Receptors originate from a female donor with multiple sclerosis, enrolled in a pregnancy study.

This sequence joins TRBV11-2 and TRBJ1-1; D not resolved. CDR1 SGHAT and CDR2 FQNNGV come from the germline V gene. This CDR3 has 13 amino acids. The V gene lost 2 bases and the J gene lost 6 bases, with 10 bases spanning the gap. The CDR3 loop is CASSLRGFAEAFF. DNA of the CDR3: TGTGCCAGCAGCTTACGGGGATTCGCTGAAGCTTTCTTT.

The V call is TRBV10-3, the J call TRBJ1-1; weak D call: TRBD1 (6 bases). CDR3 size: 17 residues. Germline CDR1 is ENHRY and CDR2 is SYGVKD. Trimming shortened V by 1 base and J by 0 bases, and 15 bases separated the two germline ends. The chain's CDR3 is CAISEFGRGAMNTEAFF. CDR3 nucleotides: TGTGCCATCAGTGAGTTCGGCAGGGGTGCTATGAACACTGAAGCTTTCTTT.

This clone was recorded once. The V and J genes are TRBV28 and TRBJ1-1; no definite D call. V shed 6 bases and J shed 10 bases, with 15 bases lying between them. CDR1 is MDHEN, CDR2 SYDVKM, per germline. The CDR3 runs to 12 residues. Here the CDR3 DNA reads TGTGCCAGCAGCCAATCGGCTGGAGGAGCTTTCTTT. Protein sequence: CASSQSAGGAFF.

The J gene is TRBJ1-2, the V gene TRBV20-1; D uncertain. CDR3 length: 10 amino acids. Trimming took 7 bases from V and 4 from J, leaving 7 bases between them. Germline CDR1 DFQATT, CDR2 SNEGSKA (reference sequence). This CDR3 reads CSVASYGYTF. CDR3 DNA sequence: TGCAGTGTCGCCAGCTATGGCTACACCTTC.

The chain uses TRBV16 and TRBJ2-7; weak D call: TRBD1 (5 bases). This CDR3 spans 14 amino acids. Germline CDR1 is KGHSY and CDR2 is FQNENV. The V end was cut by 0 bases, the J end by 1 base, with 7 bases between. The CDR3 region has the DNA TGTGCCAGCAGCCAATCGGCAGGGTCCTACGAGCAGTACTTC. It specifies CASSQSAGSYEQYF. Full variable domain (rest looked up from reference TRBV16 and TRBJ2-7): GEEVAQTPKHLVRGEGQKAKLYCAPIKGHSYVFWYQQVLKNEFKFLISFQNENVFDETGMPKERFSAKCLPNSPCSLEIQATKLEDSAVYFCASSQSAGSYEQYFGPGTRLTVT.

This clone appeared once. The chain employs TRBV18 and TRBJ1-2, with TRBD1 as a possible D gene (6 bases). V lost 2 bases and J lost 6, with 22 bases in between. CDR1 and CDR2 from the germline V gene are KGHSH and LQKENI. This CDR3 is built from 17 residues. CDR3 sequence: CASSPLQGEASGHGYTF. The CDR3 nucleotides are TGTGCCAGCTCACCATTACAGGGCGAAGCTTCCGGGCATGGCTACACCTTC.

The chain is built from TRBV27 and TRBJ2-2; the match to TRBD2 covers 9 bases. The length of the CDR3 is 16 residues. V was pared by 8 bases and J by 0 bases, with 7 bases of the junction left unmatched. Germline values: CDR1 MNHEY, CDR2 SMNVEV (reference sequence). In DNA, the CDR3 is TGTGCCAGCGCTGATAGCGGGAGTTCGAACACCGGGGAGCTGTTTTTT. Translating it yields CASADSGSSNTGELFF.

CDR3 amino acids: CASSQDGRSGVSQPQHF. CDR3 coding DNA: TGTGCCAGCAGCCAAGATGGTAGGTCAGGGGTGAGTCAGCCCCAGCATTTT. The chain uses TRBV4-2 and TRBJ1-5; D may be TRBD1 (6 bases). Trimming cost V 0 bases and J 6 bases, with 18 bases left between them. This CDR3 is built from 17 residues. Germline V gene data show CDR1 as LGHNA and CDR2 as YNFKEQ.

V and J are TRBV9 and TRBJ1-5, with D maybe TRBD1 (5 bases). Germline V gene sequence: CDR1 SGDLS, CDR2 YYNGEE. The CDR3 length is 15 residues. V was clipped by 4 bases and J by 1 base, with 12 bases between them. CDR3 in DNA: TGTGCCAGCAGCCCGCATGGGGGGAGCAATCAGCCCCAGCATTTT. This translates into CASSPHGGSNQPQHF. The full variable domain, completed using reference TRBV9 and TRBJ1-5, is DSGVTQTPKHLITATGQRVTLRCSPRSGDLSVYWYQQSLDQGLQFLIQYYNGEERAKGNILERFSAQQFPDLHSELNLSSLELGDSALYFCASSPHGGSNQPQHFGDGTRLSIL.